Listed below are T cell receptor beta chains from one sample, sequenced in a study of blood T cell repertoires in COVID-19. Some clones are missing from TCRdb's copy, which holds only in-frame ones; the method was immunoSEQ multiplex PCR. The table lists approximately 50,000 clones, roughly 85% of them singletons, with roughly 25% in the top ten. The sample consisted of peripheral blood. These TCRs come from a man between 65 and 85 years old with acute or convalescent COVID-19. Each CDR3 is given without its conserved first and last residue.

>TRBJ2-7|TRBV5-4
ASSRQGQEQY
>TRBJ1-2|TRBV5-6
ASSLTFWEVT
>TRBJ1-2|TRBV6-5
ASSYELQGSVGGYT
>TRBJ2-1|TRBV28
ASSLQGYEQF
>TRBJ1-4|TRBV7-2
ASSHLALGAGREKLF
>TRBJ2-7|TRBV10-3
AIGWEAYEQY
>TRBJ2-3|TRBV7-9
ASSSLPRGSSTDTQY
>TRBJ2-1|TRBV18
ASSPGLDNEQF
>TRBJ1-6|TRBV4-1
ASSQTRDNNSPLH
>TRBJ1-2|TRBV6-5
ASDSGGTLVGYT
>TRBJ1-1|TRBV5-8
ASSLGRANTEAF
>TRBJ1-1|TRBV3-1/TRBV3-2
ASSQLGQGGGNTEAF
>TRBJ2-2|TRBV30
ACGLAGGFGELF
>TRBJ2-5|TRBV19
ASSTPGYQETQY
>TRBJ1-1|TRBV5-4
ASINYPGLTNTEAF
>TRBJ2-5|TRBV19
ASSKRGTGETQY
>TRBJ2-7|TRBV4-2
ASSQVFVSGTGGDEQY
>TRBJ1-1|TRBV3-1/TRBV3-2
ASSQEYGRDTEAF
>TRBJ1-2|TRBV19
ASSTDRNYGYT